This T cell receptor (beta chain) originates from a study of technical replicates of blood from four donors. CDR1 and CDR2 (germline): SGHDT, YYEEEE. V was clipped by 5 bases and J by 3 bases, with 5 bases between them. CDR3 length: 11 amino acids. The repertoire was sequenced with immunoSEQ multiplex PCR; TCRdb's copy has only in-frame clones and lacks some. The top ten hold 0.27% of the sample, which has approximately 85,000 clones, just over 90% seen once. Sequenced input: T cells isolated from PBMCs. The origin of this receptor is a human donor in good health. The V and J genes are TRBV5-6 and TRBJ1-1, with D unclear. CDR3 protein: CASSLYTEAFF. In nucleotides, the CDR3 is TGTGCCAGCAGTCTATACACTGAAGCTTTCTTT. Looking up the rest from reference TRBV5-6 and TRBJ1-1 gives the full variable domain: DAGVTQSPTHLIKTRGQQVTLRCSPKSGHDTVSWYQQALGQGPQFIFQYYEEEERQRGNFPDRFSGHQFPNYSSELNVNALLLGDSALYLCASSLYTEAFFGQGTRLTVV.